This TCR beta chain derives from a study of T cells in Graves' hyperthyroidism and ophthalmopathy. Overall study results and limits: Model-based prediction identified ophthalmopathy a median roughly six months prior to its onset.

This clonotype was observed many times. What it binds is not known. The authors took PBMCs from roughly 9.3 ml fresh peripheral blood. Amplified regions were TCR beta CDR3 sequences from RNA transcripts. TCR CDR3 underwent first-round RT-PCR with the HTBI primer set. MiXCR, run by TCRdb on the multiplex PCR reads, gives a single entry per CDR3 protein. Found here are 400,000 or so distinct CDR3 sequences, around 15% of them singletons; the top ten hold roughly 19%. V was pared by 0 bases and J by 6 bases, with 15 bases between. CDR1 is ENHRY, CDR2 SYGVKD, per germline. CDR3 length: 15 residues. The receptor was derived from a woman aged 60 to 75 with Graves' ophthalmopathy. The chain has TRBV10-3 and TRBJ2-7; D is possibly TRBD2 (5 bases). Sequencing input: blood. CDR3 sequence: CAISESRDRIGEQYF. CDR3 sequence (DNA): TGTGCCATCAGTGAGTCGAGGGATCGGATCGGCGAGCAGTACTTC.